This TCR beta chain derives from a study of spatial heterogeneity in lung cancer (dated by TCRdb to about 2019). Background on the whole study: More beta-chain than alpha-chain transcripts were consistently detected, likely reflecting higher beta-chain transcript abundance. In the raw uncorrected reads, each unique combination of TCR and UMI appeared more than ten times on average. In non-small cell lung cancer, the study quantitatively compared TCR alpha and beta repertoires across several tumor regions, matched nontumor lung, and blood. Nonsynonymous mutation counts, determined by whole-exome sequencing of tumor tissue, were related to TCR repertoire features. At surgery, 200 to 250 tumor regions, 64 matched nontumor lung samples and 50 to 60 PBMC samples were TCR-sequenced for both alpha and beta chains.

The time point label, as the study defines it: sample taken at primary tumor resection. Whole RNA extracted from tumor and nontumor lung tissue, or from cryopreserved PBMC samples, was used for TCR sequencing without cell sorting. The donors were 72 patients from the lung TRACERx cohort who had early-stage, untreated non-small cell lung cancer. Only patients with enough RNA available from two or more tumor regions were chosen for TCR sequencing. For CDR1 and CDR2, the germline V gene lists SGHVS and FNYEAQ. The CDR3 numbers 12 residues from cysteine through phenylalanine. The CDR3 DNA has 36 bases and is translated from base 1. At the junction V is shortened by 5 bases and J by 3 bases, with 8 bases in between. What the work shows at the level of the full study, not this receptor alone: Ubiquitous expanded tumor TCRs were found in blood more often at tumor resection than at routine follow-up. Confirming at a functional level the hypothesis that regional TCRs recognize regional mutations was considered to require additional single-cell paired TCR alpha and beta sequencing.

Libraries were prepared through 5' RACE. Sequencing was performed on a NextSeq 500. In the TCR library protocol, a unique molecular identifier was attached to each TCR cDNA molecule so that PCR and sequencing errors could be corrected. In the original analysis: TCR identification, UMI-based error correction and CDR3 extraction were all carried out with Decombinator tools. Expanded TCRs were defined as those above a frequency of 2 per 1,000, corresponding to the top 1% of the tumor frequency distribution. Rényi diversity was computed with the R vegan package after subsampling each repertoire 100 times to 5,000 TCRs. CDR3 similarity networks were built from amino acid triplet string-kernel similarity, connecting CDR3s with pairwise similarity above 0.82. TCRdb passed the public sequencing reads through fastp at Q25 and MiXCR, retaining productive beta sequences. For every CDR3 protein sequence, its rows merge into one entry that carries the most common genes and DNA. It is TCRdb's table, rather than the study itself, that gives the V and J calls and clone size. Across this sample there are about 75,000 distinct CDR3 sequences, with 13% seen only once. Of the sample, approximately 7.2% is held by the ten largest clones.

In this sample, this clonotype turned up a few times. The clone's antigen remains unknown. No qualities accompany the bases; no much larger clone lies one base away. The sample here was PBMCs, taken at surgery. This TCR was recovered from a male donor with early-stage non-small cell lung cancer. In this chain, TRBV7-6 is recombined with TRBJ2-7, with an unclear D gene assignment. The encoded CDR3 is CASSLRYYEQYF. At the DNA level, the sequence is TGTGCCAGCAGCCTCAGATACTACGAGCAGTACTTC.